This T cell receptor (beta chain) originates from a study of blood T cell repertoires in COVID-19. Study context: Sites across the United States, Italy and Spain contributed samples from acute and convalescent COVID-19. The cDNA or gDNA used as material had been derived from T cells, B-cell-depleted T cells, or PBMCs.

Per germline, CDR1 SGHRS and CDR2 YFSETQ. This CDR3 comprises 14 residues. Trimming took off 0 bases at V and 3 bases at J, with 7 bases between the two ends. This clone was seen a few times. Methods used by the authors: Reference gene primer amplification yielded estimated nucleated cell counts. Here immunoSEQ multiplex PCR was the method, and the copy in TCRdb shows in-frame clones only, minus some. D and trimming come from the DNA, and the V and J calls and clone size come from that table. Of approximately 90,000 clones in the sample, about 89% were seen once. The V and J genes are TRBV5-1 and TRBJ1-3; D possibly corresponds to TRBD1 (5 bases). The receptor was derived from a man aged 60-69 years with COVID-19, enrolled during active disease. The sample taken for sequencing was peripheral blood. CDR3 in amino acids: CASSLAGDGNTIYF. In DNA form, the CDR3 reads TGCGCCAGCAGCTTGGCGGGGGATGGAAACACCATATATTTT.